The 6 T cell receptor beta chains below come from one sample, sequenced in a study of somatic mutations in cytotoxic T cells in rheumatoid arthritis. Only in-frame clones appear in the TCRdb table, and some are missing; sequencing was by immunoSEQ multiplex PCR. The sample has about 17,000 clones, roughly four fifths seen once. The sequenced sample was CD8+ T cells sorted from blood. The receptors stem from an adult with rheumatoid arthritis.

This chain joins TRBV6-1 and TRBJ2-3, with 7 positions matching TRBD2. Germline lookup yields CDR1 MNHNS and CDR2 SASEGT. The CDR3 sequence is 16 residues long. V lost 4 bases and J lost 2; bases outside the gene matches: 9. The CDR3 reads CASSGISGRFTDTQYF. CDR3 DNA: TGTGCCAGCAGTGGGATTAGCGGGCGTTTCACAGATACGCAGTATTTT.

V is TRBV7-9 and J is TRBJ2-7; D could derive from TRBD1 or TRBD2 (5 bases each). Germline V gives CDR1 SEHNR, CDR2 FQNEAQ (reference sequence). The CDR3 contains 12 residues. The CDR3: CASDGGSYEQYF. The CDR3 nucleotides read TGTGCGTCCGATGGGGGATCCTACGAGCAGTACTTC.

The rearrangement links TRBV7-9 to TRBJ1-6, with 7 bases identical to TRBD1. Per the germline V gene, CDR1 is SEHNR and CDR2 is FQNEAQ (reference sequence). The CDR3 loop spans 15 amino acids. V gave up 5 bases and J gave up 6 bases; unmatched junction bases: 7. CDR3 bases: TGTGCCAGCAGCCCACAGGACAGGAGTAATTCACCCCTCCACTTT. It codes for CASSPQDRSNSPLHF.

The V gene is TRBV27, the J gene TRBJ1-1; D remains ambiguous. The CDR3 is made up of 16 amino acids. Deletions cut 3 bases from V and 4 bases from J, with 18 bases between. CDR1 and CDR2 from the germline V gene are MNHEY and SMNVEV (reference sequence). The CDR3 DNA reads TGTGCCAGCAGTTTGGTAGGTCCGATGGGGTCCACTGAAGCTTTCTTT. This codes for CASSLVGPMGSTEAFF.

In this sample, this clone turned up once. This sequence joins TRBV19 and TRBJ1-1; 7 bases match TRBD1. Per germline, CDR1 LNHDA and CDR2 SQIVND (reference sequence). The CDR3 contains 14 residues. J was trimmed by 1 base and V by 3 bases; bases with no gene match: 2. CDR3 in amino acids: CASSIKGANTEAFF. CDR3 in DNA: TGTGCCAGTAGTATTAAGGGGGCGAACACTGAAGCTTTCTTT. Complete variable domain (other parts from reference TRBV19 and TRBJ1-1): DGGITQSPKYLFRKEGQNVTLSCEQNLNHDAMYWYRQDPGQGLRLIYYSQIVNDFQKGDIAEGYSVSREKKESFPLTVTSAQKNPTAFYLCASSIKGANTEAFFGQGTRLTVV.

The chain combines TRBV5-6 with TRBJ2-5; the D gene is possibly TRBD2 (5 bases). The germline CDR1 and CDR2 sequences are SGHDT and YYEEEE. The germline V and J ends were trimmed by 1 base and 2 bases, with 9 bases remaining between them. The CDR3 runs 14 residues. CDR3 in DNA: TGTGCCAGCAGCTTGTTGAGGGCTCAAGAGACCCAGTACTTC. Amino acid sequence: CASSLLRAQETQYF.